The TCR beta chain described here comes from a study of cytomegalovirus exposure and HLA in healthy donors. Overall study results and limits: Earlier results showed most TCR beta V segments being productive about 87% or about 30% of the time. A later analysis found common viral pathogens apparently linked to several of the most significant clusters. Analysis performed later found approximately 17,000 TCR beta sequences associated with HLA alleles at 0.05 false discovery rate. Later analysis showed most CMV-associated TCR beta chains appearing HLA-restricted.

The PCR ran on 60 Vbeta and 13 Jbeta primers. Sequenced by immunoSEQ multiplex PCR; TCRdb stores in-frame clones only, minus some. In the table there are approximately 110,000 clones, 79% of which are singletons. Concerning this clone: Antigen specificity is unknown.

The germline V gene has CDR1 MNHEY and CDR2 SMNVEV (reference sequence). Trimming pared 6 bases from V and 1 base from J, leaving 9 bases between. The CDR3 is 14 residues long. Material: PBMCs. The clonotype was recovered from a woman between 18 and 30 years old in good health and CMV-seropositive. This chain joins TRBV27 and TRBJ2-2; D is ambiguous. CDR3 sequence: CASSPSGNTGELFF. DNA for the CDR3: TGTGCCAGCAGCCCCTCCGGGAACACCGGGGAGCTGTTTTTT.